Below, 26 T cell receptor beta chains from the same sample are listed, as sequenced in a study of radiation and T cells in renal cell carcinoma. The table came from immunoSEQ multiplex PCR; TCRdb's copy has only in-frame clones and leaves some out. This sample has some 120,000 clones; around 80% occur once, and the top ten carry around 3%. Time point: baseline pretreatment blood. Treatment indicated: 15 Gy SBRT to primary tumor, nephrectomy 4 weeks later. Sequences were derived from blood, sampled from a patient whose treatment included radiotherapy and nephrectomy. The receptors were gathered from a woman aged 55-75 years with renal cell carcinoma.

The sample holds one count of this clone. The genes are TRBV5-1 and TRBJ1-5; tentatively, D is TRBD1 (6 bases). This CDR3 has 15 residues. The ends were cut back, 0 bases at V and 3 bases at J, with 10 bases in the middle. Germline V gene sequence: CDR1 SGHRS, CDR2 YFSETQ. DNA of the CDR3: TGCGCCAGCAGCTTGGAGGGACATCCCAATCAGCCCCAGCATTTT. Translation: CASSLEGHPNQPQHF.

The genes are TRBV5-4 and TRBJ2-3, with 9 bases lining up with TRBD2. Germline CDR1 reads SGHNT; CDR2 reads YYREEE (reference sequence). Trimming at V came to 6 bases and at J to 3 bases, leaving 14 bases not matched to a gene. The CDR3 is 17 amino acids. The CDR3 here is CASTPGTGGGATDTQYF. The CDR3, as DNA: TGTGCCAGCACCCCCGGAACTGGCGGGGGGGCTACAGATACGCAGTATTTT.

The rearrangement joins TRBV28 to TRBJ2-7; the D gene is possibly TRBD2 (6 bases). V was clipped by 5 bases and J by 0 bases, with 14 bases between them. Germline V gene lookup returns CDR1 MDHEN and CDR2 SYDVKM. CDR3 length: 15 residues. This CDR3 reads CASSPSGLPSYEQYF. CDR3 in DNA: TGTGCCAGCAGTCCTTCGGGACTCCCCTCCTACGAGCAGTACTTC.

The chain links TRBV11-2 to TRBJ1-1; D gene uncertain. CDR1 and CDR2 from the germline V gene are SGHAT and FQNNGV. This CDR3 is built from 12 residues. V was clipped by 3 bases and J by 1 base, with 3 bases between them. The CDR3 reads CASSLENTEAFF. The CDR3, as DNA: TGTGCCAGCAGCTTGGAGAACACTGAAGCTTTCTTT.

The chain is built from TRBV11-2 and TRBJ2-5, with D perhaps TRBD1 (5 bases). Germline V gene lookup returns CDR1 SGHAT and CDR2 FQNNGV. CDR3 length: 13 residues. Trimming took 1 base from V and 2 from J, leaving 5 bases between them. The CDR3 protein is CASSLGQQETQYF. As DNA, the CDR3 is TGTGCCAGCAGCTTAGGACAGCAAGAGACCCAGTACTTC.

The chain joins TRBV20-1 to TRBJ2-3; D remains unclear. CDR3 size: 11 residues. CDR1 DFQATT and CDR2 SNEGSKA come from the germline V gene (reference sequence). The chain's CDR3 is CSAVSTDTQYF. For the CDR3, the DNA is TGCAGCGCGGTTAGCACAGATACGCAGTATTTT.

The chain joins TRBV27 to TRBJ2-1, with a tentative D call TRBD2 (6 bases). The CDR3 is 14 residues long. V dropped 6 bases and J dropped 9 bases, with 18 bases sitting between them. The V gene's germline CDR1 is MNHEY and CDR2 SMNVEV (reference sequence). The CDR3 DNA reads TGTGCCAGCAGCCCTGGGGGAGGTGGGGGTGAGCAGTTCTTC. Protein sequence: CASSPGGGGGEQFF.

The gene calls are TRBV7-9 and TRBJ2-1; no reliable D call. The CDR3 is 14 residues long. With 2 bases removed from V and 13 bases from J, the gap between germline ends came to 18 bases. Germline CDR1 reads SEHNR; CDR2 reads FQNEAQ (reference sequence). The CDR3 nucleotides read TGTGCCAGCAGCTTACCGAACAGCAACGCCGCACAGTTCTTC. Protein product: CASSLPNSNAAQFF.

The rearrangement uses TRBV5-4 and TRBJ2-5; no clear D. CDR1 is SGHNT, CDR2 YYREEE, per germline (reference sequence). V lost 0 bases to trimming and J lost 0 bases, with 3 bases between them. This CDR3 has 13 residues. The CDR3 loop is CASSLGYQETQYF. CDR3 DNA: TGTGCCAGCAGCTTGGGCTACCAAGAGACCCAGTACTTC.

The rearrangement joins TRBV30 to TRBJ2-7; 9 bases are shared with TRBD1. V lost 5 bases, J lost 2 bases, and 7 bases stayed unmatched. CDR1 is GTSNPN and CDR2 is SVGIG in the germline V gene (reference sequence). This CDR3 region has 14 residues. The DNA for the CDR3 is TGTGCCTGGGGGACCGGGACAGGGCCCTACGAGCAGTACTTC. As protein: CAWGTGTGPYEQYF. The complete variable domain, with remaining parts taken from reference TRBV30 and TRBJ2-7, reads SQTIHQWPATLVQPVGSPLSLECTVEGTSNPNLYWYRQAAGRGLQLLFYSVGIGQISSEVPQNLSASRPQDRQFILSSKKLLLSDSGFYLCAWGTGTGPYEQYFGPGTRLTVT.

The V call is TRBV2, the J call TRBJ2-7; 11 bases are a match to TRBD1. The trim removed 5 bases at V and 5 bases at J, leaving 5 bases unmatched. This CDR3 contains 14 residues. Germline V lookup: CDR1 SNHLY, CDR2 FYNNEI. Here the CDR3 reads CASSLGTGGDEQYF. The CDR3 coding sequence is TGTGCCAGCAGTCTAGGGACAGGGGGGGACGAGCAGTACTTC. The whole variable domain, remainder taken from reference TRBV2 and TRBJ2-7, is EPEVTQTPSHQVTQMGQEVILRCVPISNHLYFYWYRQILGQKVEFLVSFYNNEISEKSEIFDDQFSVERPDGSNFTLKIRSTKLEDSAMYFCASSLGTGGDEQYFGPGTRLTVT.

The chain combines TRBV28 with TRBJ1-6; TRBD1 might be the D (5 bases). This CDR3 contains 13 residues. V lost 5 bases to trimming and J lost 13 bases, with 15 bases between them. Germline V gene lookup returns CDR1 MDHEN and CDR2 SYDVKM. DNA for the CDR3: TGTGCCAGCAGTAGGCGGGACGCGGCTCCCCTCCACTTT. Amino acid sequence: CASSRRDAAPLHF.

The CDR3 is CASRVTTSTDTQYF. In nucleotides, the CDR3 is TGCGCCAGCAGGGTCACCACTAGCACAGATACGCAGTATTTT. This rearrangement joins TRBV10-2 to TRBJ2-3, with D hard to call. Trimming removed 6 bases from V and 0 bases from J, with 10 bases in between. This CDR3 region has 14 residues. Germline-derived CDR1 and CDR2 are WSHSY and SAAADI.

The V and J genes are TRBV2 and TRBJ2-1, with 7 bases identical to TRBD2. Germline loops: CDR1 SNHLY, CDR2 FYNNEI. There are 17 residues in the CDR3. V was clipped by 6 bases and J by 0 bases; unmatched bases: 11. DNA of the CDR3: TGTGCCAGCAGCCTCACGGATGGCGGGAGCTCCTACAATGAGCAGTTCTTC. It yields the protein CASSLTDGGSSYNEQFF.

The CDR3 region is CASSLGRTAGNTIYF. In nucleotides, the CDR3 is TGTGCCAGCAGCCTAGGGAGGACAGCTGGAAACACCATATATTTT. This chain uses TRBV9 with TRBJ1-3; tentative D call: TRBD1 (6 bases). V was cut by 4 bases and J by 2 bases, with 13 bases left in between. Germline V gene data show CDR1 as SGDLS and CDR2 as YYNGEE. This CDR3 region has 15 residues. Full variable domain (missing parts from reference TRBV9 and TRBJ1-3): DSGVTQTPKHLITATGQRVTLRCSPRSGDLSVYWYQQSLDQGLQFLIQYYNGEERAKGNILERFSAQQFPDLHSELNLSSLELGDSALYFCASSLGRTAGNTIYFGEGSWLTVV.

The rearrangement links TRBV4-2 to TRBJ1-2, with TRBD1 matching over 7 bases. The CDR3 totals 15 residues. J gave up 6 bases and V 5 bases, and 12 bases lay outside the gene matches. Germline V gives CDR1 LGHNA, CDR2 YNFKEQ. The chain's CDR3 is CASSSTVTGRNGYTF. CDR3 bases: TGTGCCAGCAGCTCCACCGTGACAGGGAGGAATGGCTACACCTTC.

V and J are TRBV19 and TRBJ2-7, with unresolved D. This CDR3 is built from 14 residues. Trimming removed 3 bases at V and 0 bases at J, with 9 bases between. The germline V gene has CDR1 LNHDA and CDR2 SQIVND (reference sequence). The CDR3 nucleotides are TGTGCCAGTAGTATCGACGGAATCTCCTACGAGCAGTACTTC. Encoded protein: CASSIDGISYEQYF.

The chain has TRBV6-4 and TRBJ2-7; D gene unclear. V lost 7 bases, J lost 2 bases, and 15 bases lay in between. The CDR3 is 14 amino acids. Germline CDR1 MRHNA, CDR2 SNTAGT. The CDR3 here is CASTDLQRAYEQYF. The CDR3 bases are TGTGCCAGCACCGACTTACAGAGAGCCTACGAGCAGTACTTC.

The chain joins TRBV2 to TRBJ2-4; 16 nucleotides agree with TRBD2. Germline CDR1 is SNHLY and CDR2 is FYNNEI. Losses at the gene ends were 10 bases for V and 2 bases for J; bases not matched to a gene: 8. CDR3 length: 17 residues. The CDR3: CATGTSGGAGTKNIQYF. CDR3 DNA: TGTGCCACAGGGACTAGCGGGGGGGCCGGAACCAAAAACATTCAGTACTTC.

This sequence joins TRBV28 and TRBJ1-2; TRBD1 is a possible D gene (5 bases). CDR1 and CDR2 from the germline V gene are MDHEN and SYDVKM. CDR3 size: 14 residues. The V end was cut by 4 bases, the J end by 2 bases, with 11 bases between. The DNA of the CDR3 is TGTGCCAGCAGTTCCCCGGGACGGAACTATGGCTACACCTTC. Translated: CASSSPGRNYGYTF.

The rearrangement uses TRBV6-5 and TRBJ2-3, with no clear D. The CDR3 totals 11 residues. The V and J ends lost 6 bases and 5 bases respectively, with 6 bases between them. CDR1 MNHEY and CDR2 SVGAGI come from the germline V gene. CDR3 sequence (DNA): TGTGCCAGCAGCCAAGTAGATACGCAGTATTTT. Residues: CASSQVDTQYF.

J is TRBJ2-7 and V is TRBV2; no firm D call. The CDR3 has 13 residues. Trimming cost V 8 bases and J 6 bases, with 17 bases left between them. Germline V gene data show CDR1 as SNHLY and CDR2 as FYNNEI. The CDR3 loop is CASLSAKWIEQYF. The CDR3 nucleotides are TGTGCCAGCCTTTCCGCAAAATGGATCGAGCAGTACTTC.

This clone was seen a handful of times. The chain couples TRBV9 to TRBJ2-3, with D uncertain. Trimming cost V 0 bases and J 3 bases, with 11 bases left between them. CDR1 is SGDLS, CDR2 YYNGEE, per germline. CDR3 length: 15 amino acids. As DNA, the CDR3 is TGTGCCAGCAGCGTAGAAGGGCATGGGACAGATACGCAGTATTTT. Translation: CASSVEGHGTDTQYF.

The chain uses TRBV28 and TRBJ2-7; 10 bases line up with TRBD1. Germline lookup yields CDR1 MDHEN and CDR2 SYDVKM. With 7 bases clipped from V and 0 bases from J, the junction kept 15 bases outside the gene matches. This CDR3 is built from 18 residues. The CDR3 nucleotides are TGTGCCAGCAATCACAACTGGCGGGGACAGGGGTACTCCTACGAGCAGTACTTC. This encodes CASNHNWRGQGYSYEQYF.

V and J are TRBV2 and TRBJ1-1, with no clear D. CDR1 is SNHLY and CDR2 is FYNNEI in the germline V gene. Trimming left V 4 bases short and J 1 base short, with 10 bases between. The CDR3 is 14 amino acids. CDR3: CASSVPSENTEAFF. DNA for the CDR3: TGTGCCAGCAGTGTCCCCAGCGAGAACACTGAAGCTTTCTTT.

The genes are TRBV5-4 and TRBJ2-7, with no clear D. The V gene's germline CDR1 is SGHNT and CDR2 YYREEE (reference sequence). The V end lost 3 bases, the J end lost 6 bases, and 10 bases lay between the germline ends. This CDR3 is built from 12 residues. CDR3 sequence: CASSYVGGEQYF. The CDR3 DNA reads TGTGCCAGCAGCTATGTGGGTGGCGAGCAGTACTTC. The variable domain in full, with the rest retrieved from reference TRBV5-4 and TRBJ2-7, is ETGVTQSPTHLIKTRGQQVTLRCSSQSGHNTVSWYQQALGQGPQFIFQYYREEENGRGNFPPRFSGLQFPNYSSELNVNALELDDSALYLCASSYVGGEQYFGPGTRLTVT.